These 24 T cell receptor beta chains were all obtained from the same sample, sequenced in a study of T cell changes during pregnancy in multiple sclerosis. Some clones are missing from TCRdb's copy, which holds only in-frame ones; the method was immunoSEQ multiplex PCR. The sample consists of 100,000 or so clones, about 91% of them appearing once. This specimen consisted of peripheral blood, obtained in the second trimester of pregnancy. Receptors were obtained from a female donor with multiple sclerosis, enrolled in a pregnancy study.

J is TRBJ1-2 and V is TRBV27; TRBD1 might be the D (5 bases). The CDR3 extends over 17 amino acids. With 6 bases removed from V and 4 bases from J, the gap between germline ends came to 24 bases. The germline V gene has CDR1 MNHEY and CDR2 SMNVEV (reference sequence). The CDR3, as DNA: TGTGCCAGCAGGGACATCGCGAAGAGGTCCCATGGCTATGGCTACACCTTC. It translates to CASRDIAKRSHGYGYTF.

The chain employs TRBV28 and TRBJ2-3, with 7 positions matching TRBD1. Germline trimming cut 6 bases from V and 4 bases from J; bases unmatched to any gene: 16. Per germline, CDR1 MDHEN and CDR2 SYDVKM. The CDR3 length is 17 residues. CDR3: CASSSQTGNSWADTQYF. CDR3 nucleotides: TGTGCCAGCAGCTCCCAGACAGGGAATTCTTGGGCAGATACGCAGTATTTT.

The rearrangement joins TRBV7-2 to TRBJ1-3, with unresolved D. Germline V gene sequence: CDR1 SGHTA, CDR2 FQGNSA. Trimming removed 1 base from V and 2 bases from J, with 15 bases in between. The CDR3 contains 17 residues. The DNA of the CDR3 is TGTGCCAGCAGCTTAGAAAACCGAGCCTTTGCTGGAAACACCATATATTTT. Translation: CASSLENRAFAGNTIYF.

This clone was recorded once. The V gene is TRBV27, the J gene TRBJ2-7; a possible D gene is TRBD1 (6 bases). CDR3 length: 15 residues. Trimming stripped 3 bases from V and 0 bases from J, with 12 bases between. Germline CDR1 is MNHEY and CDR2 is SMNVEV (reference sequence). CDR3 amino acids: CASSFSGASSYEQYF. In DNA form, the CDR3 reads TGTGCCAGCAGTTTTTCAGGGGCCAGCTCCTACGAGCAGTACTTC.

The V and J genes are TRBV27 and TRBJ2-1; D not certain. The CDR3 spans 12 residues. Per germline, CDR1 MNHEY and CDR2 SMNVEV (reference sequence). V was shortened by 8 bases and J by 4 bases, with 9 bases between the two germline ends. The CDR3 here is CASRGPYNEQFF. CDR3 bases: TGTGCCAGCCGAGGCCCGTACAATGAGCAGTTCTTC.

V is TRBV7-9 and J is TRBJ2-7; possibly TRBD2 for D (6 bases). The V end was cut by 4 bases, the J end by 4 bases, with 14 bases between. CDR1 SEHNR and CDR2 FQNEAQ come from the germline V gene (reference sequence). This CDR3 comprises 14 residues. CDR3 region: CASSSRDGGYEQYF. CDR3 DNA sequence: TGTGCCAGCAGCTCCCGTGATGGGGGGTACGAGCAGTACTTC.

The chain carries TRBV7-8 and TRBJ2-1; no reliable D call. V lost 0 bases to trimming and J lost 5 bases, with 5 bases between them. CDR3 length: 13 residues. Per the germline V gene, CDR1 is SGHVS and CDR2 is FQNEAQ. The CDR3 loop reads CASSLAFNNEQFF. Written as DNA, the CDR3 is TGTGCCAGCAGCTTAGCCTTTAACAATGAGCAGTTCTTC.

The chain uses TRBV27 and TRBJ2-7; 7 bases agree with TRBD2. V was pared by 4 bases and J by 4 bases, with 7 bases of the junction left unmatched. Looked up from germline, CDR1 is MNHEY and CDR2 is SMNVEV (reference sequence). This CDR3 has 14 residues. This CDR3 is CASSSMIGGYEQYF. Here the CDR3 DNA reads TGTGCCAGCAGTTCTATGATCGGGGGGTACGAGCAGTACTTC.

V gene TRBV25-1 combines with J gene TRBJ2-7; a possible D gene is TRBD1 (7 bases). Per the germline V gene, CDR1 is MGHDK and CDR2 is SYGVNS. Between the trimmed V and J ends, which lost 5 bases and 2 bases, there was a span of 19 bases. This CDR3 has 16 residues. This chain's CDR3 is CASSSGQGGSTYEQYF. CDR3 in DNA: TGTGCCAGCAGTTCTGGGCAGGGGGGATCCACCTACGAGCAGTACTTC.

V gene TRBV19 combines with J gene TRBJ2-7; TRBD1 matches at 7 bases. CDR1 is LNHDA, CDR2 SQIVND, per germline (reference sequence). The junction had 5 bases not matched to a gene; V was cut back by 9 bases and J by 0 bases. This CDR3 has 13 amino acids. The CDR3 sequence: CASKGASSYEQYF. DNA of the CDR3: TGTGCCAGCAAGGGGGCAAGCTCCTACGAGCAGTACTTC. Combining the CDR3 with reference TRBV19 and TRBJ2-7 gives the whole variable domain DGGITQSPKYLFRKEGQNVTLSCEQNLNHDAMYWYRQDPGQGLRLIYYSQIVNDFQKGDIAEGYSVSREKKESFPLTVTSAQKNPTAFYLCASKGASSYEQYFGPGTRLTVT.

As DNA, the CDR3 is TGTGCCAGCAGCTTTGGCGCTGGGGGGGCCTACACGGAGCAGTACTTC. It encodes CASSFGAGGAYTEQYF. This chain joins TRBV5-6 and TRBJ2-7, with D possibly being TRBD2 (7 bases). The germline V gene encodes CDR1 SGHDT and CDR2 YYEEEE. The V and J ends lost 2 bases and 7 bases respectively, with 22 bases between them. The CDR3 is 16 residues long.

V usage is TRBV7-6 and J usage is TRBJ2-6; TRBD1 might be the D (5 bases). The V and J ends lost 4 bases and 2 bases respectively, with 21 bases between them. The CDR3 has 19 amino acids. Germline assignment: CDR1 SGHVS and CDR2 FNYEAQ. For the CDR3, the DNA is TGTGCCAGCAGCTCTCAAATCTTGACAGATTTACCTGGGGCCAACGTCCTGACTTTC. Residues: CASSSQILTDLPGANVLTF.

The rearrangement links TRBV28 to TRBJ1-2; D is perhaps TRBD1 (5 bases). With 3 bases removed from V and 4 bases from J, the gap between germline ends came to 9 bases. Germline V gene data show CDR1 as MDHEN and CDR2 as SYDVKM. The CDR3 contains 13 residues. This CDR3 is CASSFGGSYGYTF. For the CDR3, the DNA is TGTGCCAGCAGTTTCGGGGGTTCCTATGGCTACACCTTC.

The chain joins TRBV6-5 to TRBJ1-4; perhaps TRBD1 as D (5 bases). There are 14 residues in the CDR3. Germline values: CDR1 MNHEY, CDR2 SVGAGI. V was shortened by 0 bases and J by 5 bases, with 7 bases between the two germline ends. The CDR3 DNA reads as TGTGCCAGCAGTTACTCCTCAGGGAATGAAAAACTGTTTTTT. This codes for CASSYSSGNEKLFF.

This chain uses TRBV11-1 with TRBJ2-1; 7 bases are shared with TRBD2. Trimming took 2 bases from V and 0 from J; bases not matched to a gene: 10. This CDR3 spans 18 amino acids. CDR1 SGHAT and CDR2 FQDESV come from the germline V gene (reference sequence). The CDR3 bases are TGTGCCAGCAGCTTACCCCTCCGCGGGAGCAGCTCCTACAATGAGCAGTTCTTC. Residues: CASSLPLRGSSSYNEQFF.

V is TRBV4-2 and J is TRBJ2-3, with D maybe TRBD2 (6 bases). Trimming cost V 4 bases and J 6 bases, with 17 bases left between them. This CDR3 is 15 amino acids long. Germline CDR1 is LGHNA and CDR2 is YNFKEQ. This chain's CDR3 is CASSRRVGAGDTQYF. The CDR3 DNA is TGTGCCAGCAGCCGGAGGGTCGGGGCGGGGGATACGCAGTATTTT.

This chain links TRBV6-6 with TRBJ2-7, with a possible D match to TRBD1 (7 bases). Germline lookup yields CDR1 MNHNY and CDR2 SVGAGI (reference sequence). The V gene lost 5 bases and the J gene lost 4 bases, with 12 bases spanning the gap. The length of the CDR3 is 13 residues. The CDR3 spells CASSPGGQYEQYF. DNA for the CDR3: TGTGCCAGCAGTCCAGGGGGGCAGTACGAGCAGTACTTC.

This clone was detected only a few times. In nucleotides, the CDR3 is TGTGCCAGCGGCATAAGAATACAGGGAGTAACGAGCAATCAGCCCCAGCATTTT. This sequence encodes CASGIRIQGVTSNQPQHF. The chain employs TRBV28 and TRBJ1-5, with D maybe TRBD1 (6 bases). V was cut by 8 bases and J by 1 base, with 24 bases left in between. CDR3 length equals 18 residues. The germline gives CDR1 MDHEN, CDR2 SYDVKM.

The rearrangement uses TRBV4-3 and TRBJ1-2, with D perhaps TRBD1 (6 bases). The CDR3 covers 16 residues. V was trimmed by 1 base and J by 2 bases, leaving 14 bases between them. Germline CDR1 LGHNA, CDR2 YSLEER. The CDR3 DNA reads TGCGCCAGCAGCCAAGGGTCCAGGGGAGGGAACTATGGCTACACCTTC. It codes for CASSQGSRGGNYGYTF.

The V gene is TRBV19, the J gene TRBJ2-1, with 8 bases matching TRBD2. The ends lost 7 bases at V and 3 bases at J; junction bases unmatched: 8. This CDR3 is built from 15 residues. Germline V gene sequence: CDR1 LNHDA, CDR2 SQIVND (reference sequence). The CDR3 DNA is TGTGCCAGTAAGATCGGCGGGGGGCTCTACAATGAGCAGTTCTTC. This gives the protein CASKIGGGLYNEQFF.

The chain employs TRBV7-2 and TRBJ2-3, with a possible D match to TRBD2 (6 bases). The CDR3 contains 14 residues. CDR1 and CDR2 from the germline V gene are SGHTA and FQGNSA. V lost 0 bases and J lost 5, with 9 bases in between. In nucleotides, the CDR3 is TGTGCCAGCAGCTTAGCCCCGGGGGAAGATACGCAGTATTTT. Protein product: CASSLAPGEDTQYF.

The genes are TRBV15 and TRBJ1-4; no clear D gene. The ends were cut back, 0 bases at V and 11 bases at J, with 7 bases in the middle. The germline CDR1 and CDR2 sequences are LNHNV and YYDKDF (reference sequence). The CDR3 loop spans 12 amino acids. The CDR3 sequence is CATSRDGQKLFF. In DNA, the CDR3 is TGTGCCACCAGCAGAGATGGCCAGAAACTGTTTTTT.

The chain carries TRBV28 and TRBJ1-2; D unclear. Germline CDR1 reads MDHEN; CDR2 reads SYDVKM. Trimming took off 2 bases at V and 5 bases at J, with 12 bases between the two ends. The CDR3 loop spans 14 amino acids. CDR3 DNA: TGTGCCAGCAGTTTAGTGAGGGAATTATATGGCTACACCTTC. Translated: CASSLVRELYGYTF.

J is TRBJ1-4 and V is TRBV7-8; D is perhaps TRBD1 (6 bases). The CDR3 is made up of 15 amino acids. In germline, CDR1 is SGHVS, CDR2 FQNEAQ. Trimming pared 2 bases from V and 8 bases from J, leaving 15 bases between. The CDR3 DNA reads TGTGCCAGCAGCTTATATTCAGGGGTGGGAGAAAAACTGTTTTTT. This codes for CASSLYSGVGEKLFF.